This T cell receptor beta chain was documented in a study of T cell responses to AZD1222 COVID-19 vaccine. General study findings and limits: Clonal diversity may have been underestimated, and the donors were mostly white British, with more females than males.

Produced via immunoSEQ multiplex PCR; TCRdb's table is partial and in-frame only. The sample has some 100,000 clones, 90% to 95% seen once. A word on this clone: Its antigen is as yet unknown.

This sequence was found in an adult in good health. The sequenced sample was peripheral blood, obtained on day 0 of AZD1222 vaccination.

The CDR3 DNA sequence: TGTGCCTGGAAATTTTCCAACACTGAAGCTTTCTTT. The encoded protein is CAWKFSNTEAFF. J is TRBJ1-1 and V is TRBV30, with D unclear. Germline V gene data show CDR1 as GTSNPN and CDR2 as SVGIG (reference sequence). The CDR3 runs to 12 residues. Trimming removed 4 bases from V and 2 bases from J, with 8 bases in between.